Below, 30 T cell receptor beta chains from the same sample are listed, as sequenced in a study of blood T cell repertoires in COVID-19. Profiled with immunoSEQ multiplex PCR; TCRdb holds only in-frame clones, not every one. The sample includes approximately 350,000 clones, more than 70% of them seen just once. Sequencing was performed on peripheral blood. The origin of the receptors is a man aged 40-49 years with acute or convalescent COVID-19.

The chain couples TRBV9 to TRBJ2-1, with 11 bases fitting TRBD2. CDR3 length: 19 residues. The trim removed 0 bases at V and 3 bases at J, leaving 11 bases unmatched. Germline assignment: CDR1 SGDLS and CDR2 YYNGEE. CDR3 sequence (DNA): TGTGCCAGCAGCGTAGGGACTAGCGGGCTTGCCAACTTCTACAATGAGCAGTTCTTC. Translated, it gives CASSVGTSGLANFYNEQFF.

The gene calls are TRBV3-1 (or the pseudogene TRBV3-2) and TRBJ1-5; D is undetermined. This CDR3 has 13 amino acids. The V and J ends lost 3 bases and 5 bases respectively, with 8 bases between them. CDR1 and CDR2 from the germline V gene are LGHDT and YNNKEL (reference sequence). The CDR3 nucleotides read TGTGCCAGCAGCCAGTCTTCGGATCAGCCCCAGCATTTT. It specifies CASSQSSDQPQHF.

V is TRBV30 and J is TRBJ2-7; 15 bases map to TRBD2. The V gene end was trimmed by 5 bases and the J gene end by 4 bases; junction bases not matched to a gene: 3. In germline, CDR1 is GTSNPN, CDR2 SVGIG (reference sequence). This CDR3 has 14 amino acids. The CDR3 DNA follows: TGTGCCTGGGGGACTAGCGGGAGGTTGTACGAGCAGTACTTC. Protein sequence: CAWGTSGRLYEQYF. Supplemented by reference TRBV30 and TRBJ2-7, the full variable domain reads SQTIHQWPATLVQPVGSPLSLECTVEGTSNPNLYWYRQAAGRGLQLLFYSVGIGQISSEVPQNLSASRPQDRQFILSSKKLLLSDSGFYLCAWGTSGRLYEQYFGPGTRLTVT.

The genes are TRBV11-2 and TRBJ1-6, with 9 bases lining up with TRBD1. The germline V gene has CDR1 SGHAT and CDR2 FQNNGV. V lost 5 bases to trimming and J lost 3 bases; unmatched junction nucleotides: 5. CDR3 size: 16 residues. The CDR3 nucleotides read TGTGCCAGCAGCCCCGGGACAGGGAACTATAATTCACCCCTCCACTTT. As protein: CASSPGTGNYNSPLHF.

This clone was counted once. CDR3 sequence (DNA): TGTGCCAGCAGCACAGTGACAGGGGCGTGGGGGGCCAACGTCCTGACTTTC. Protein sequence: CASSTVTGAWGANVLTF. The chain combines TRBV5-6 with TRBJ2-6; 8 bases fit TRBD1. The germline V gene encodes CDR1 SGHDT and CDR2 YYEEEE. With V trimmed by 4 bases and J by 4 bases, 10 bases remained unmatched. CDR3 length: 17 residues.

The chain joins TRBV10-3 to TRBJ2-7, with 7 bases fitting TRBD1. The CDR3 contains 12 residues. The germline V gene encodes CDR1 ENHRY and CDR2 SYGVKD. J was trimmed by 5 bases and V by 4 bases; bases with no gene match: 2. The CDR3 reads CAISADRDEQYF. The CDR3 coding sequence is TGTGCCATCAGTGCTGACAGGGACGAGCAGTACTTC.

This sequence joins TRBV27 and TRBJ2-2; D may be TRBD1 (5 bases). This CDR3 has 14 residues. Germline-derived CDR1 and CDR2 are MNHEY and SMNVEV (reference sequence). V shed 8 bases and J shed 3 bases, with 13 bases lying between them. CDR3 nucleotide sequence: TGTGCCAGCCACGCCAGGGCGTACACCGGGGAGCTGTTTTTT. It specifies CASHARAYTGELFF.

The V gene is TRBV4-1, the J gene TRBJ2-1; no firm D call. The V end lost 2 bases, the J end lost 5 bases, and 4 bases lay between the germline ends. The CDR3 runs to 12 residues. Germline V gene lookup returns CDR1 MGHRA and CDR2 YSYEKL. This chain's CDR3 is CASSQFNNEQFF. CDR3 DNA sequence: TGCGCCAGCAGCCAATTCAACAATGAGCAGTTCTTC.

The rearrangement joins TRBV6-2 or TRBV6-3 to TRBJ2-7; D gene unclear. The CDR3 is 12 residues long. Germline-derived CDR1 and CDR2 are MNHEY and SVGEGT. V was cut by 0 bases and J by 7 bases, with 7 bases left in between. The CDR3 reads CASSYSNREQYF. CDR3 DNA sequence: TGTGCCAGCAGTTACTCAAACCGGGAGCAGTACTTC.

The chain couples TRBV7-9 to TRBJ2-7; TRBD1 matches at 9 bases. This CDR3 contains 14 residues. Germline trimming cut 5 bases from V and 3 bases from J; bases unmatched to any gene: 5. The V gene's germline CDR1 is SEHNR and CDR2 FQNEAQ (reference sequence). Here the CDR3 DNA reads TGTGCCAGCAGCACCCCGGGACAGGGCTACGAGCAGTACTTC. It specifies CASSTPGQGYEQYF.

The chain combines TRBV28 with TRBJ1-2; TRBD1 aligns across 7 bases. J lost 7 bases, V lost 7 bases, and 21 bases had no gene match. CDR1 and CDR2 from the germline V gene are MDHEN and SYDVKM. This CDR3 contains 17 residues. CDR3 in DNA: TGTGCCAGCAAAGTGGTGACAGGGCCGCTTGGGGTCTTTGGCTACACCTTC. Its protein product is CASKVVTGPLGVFGYTF.

The rearrangement uses TRBV5-1 and TRBJ1-3; possible D gene TRBD1, 6 bases. The V and J ends lost 1 base and 7 bases respectively, with 9 bases between them. Germline V gene sequence: CDR1 SGHRS, CDR2 YFSETQ. This CDR3 has 13 amino acids. DNA of the CDR3: TGCGCCAGCAGCTTGAGGGGGAAGAACACCATATATTTT. Amino acid sequence: CASSLRGKNTIYF. The variable domain in full, completed from reference TRBV5-1 and TRBJ1-3, reads KAGVTQTPRYLIKTRGQQVTLSCSPISGHRSVSWYQQTPGQGLQFLFEYFSETQRNKGNFPGRFSGRQFSNSRSEMNVSTLELGDSALYLCASSLRGKNTIYFGEGSWLTVV.

The rearrangement links TRBV6-2 or TRBV6-3 to TRBJ2-7; possibly TRBD1 for D (5 bases). Germline V CDR1 and CDR2: MNHEY, SVGEGT. This CDR3 is built from 15 residues. The V and J ends lost 5 bases and 3 bases respectively, with 17 bases between them. The CDR3 nucleotides are TGTGCCAGCAGTGCACCTAAAGGGGTTTACTACGAGCAGTACTTC. It specifies CASSAPKGVYYEQYF.

The chain is built from TRBV5-4 and TRBJ1-6; D possibly corresponds to TRBD1 (5 bases). This CDR3 contains 15 residues. V shed 0 bases and J shed 7 bases, with 11 bases lying between them. CDR1 and CDR2 (germline): SGHNT, YYREEE (reference sequence). CDR3 in DNA: TGTGCCAGCAGCTTGGGACAGCCAGGGAATTCACCCCTCCACTTT. Translation: CASSLGQPGNSPLHF.

The V call is TRBV24-1, the J call TRBJ1-2; 7 bases align to TRBD1. The CDR3 totals 15 residues. Trimming cost V 3 bases and J 5 bases; bases outside gene matches: 8. Germline values: CDR1 KGHDR, CDR2 SFDVKD. The CDR3 protein is CATSDPTGVWYGYTF. The CDR3 nucleotides read TGTGCCACCAGTGATCCCACAGGGGTGTGGTATGGCTACACCTTC.

This clone was counted a single time. The V and J genes are TRBV21-1 and TRBJ2-1; TRBD1, the table's D call, lacks a check against the DNA. TRBV21-1 is assigned pseudogene status. The CDR3 covers 15 residues. CDR3 sequence reads: CASSSDRGPYNEQFF. In DNA form, the CDR3 reads TGTGCCAGCAGCAGTGACAGGGGGCCCTACAATGAGCAGTTCTTC.

The V and J genes are TRBV6-6 and TRBJ1-3, with D possibly matching TRBD1 (5 bases). CDR1 and CDR2 from the germline V gene are MNHNY and SVGAGI (reference sequence). V gave up 5 bases and J gave up 0 bases, with 8 bases separating them. The CDR3 covers 14 residues. CDR3 DNA: TGTGCCAGCAGTGACAGAAGCTCTGGAAACACCATATATTTT. This codes for CASSDRSSGNTIYF.

The chain carries TRBV24-1 and TRBJ2-2, with 7 bases aligning to TRBD1. The CDR3 is made up of 17 amino acids. Trimming at V came to 3 bases and at J to 1 base, leaving 7 bases not matched to a gene. Germline V lookup: CDR1 KGHDR, CDR2 SFDVKD. Here the CDR3 reads CATSDGTGTVNTGELFF. The DNA of the CDR3 is TGTGCCACCAGTGATGGAACTGGGACAGTGAACACCGGGGAGCTGTTTTTT.

The chain carries TRBV3-1 (or the pseudogene TRBV3-2) and TRBJ2-5; 13 bases are shared with TRBD2. CDR1 and CDR2 (germline): LGHDT, YNNKEL (reference sequence). V dropped 1 base and J dropped 5; count of bases not matched to a gene: 4. The CDR3 covers 16 residues. The CDR3 reads CASSQVLAGGRETQYF. The DNA of the CDR3 is TGTGCCAGCAGCCAAGTACTAGCGGGGGGGCGTGAGACCCAGTACTTC.

The chain has TRBV2 and TRBJ1-5; no firm D call. V gave up 5 bases and J gave up 6 bases, with 11 bases separating them. This CDR3 has 13 residues. Germline V gives CDR1 SNHLY, CDR2 FYNNEI. The chain's CDR3 is CASSPSRGQPQHF. The CDR3 DNA follows: TGTGCCAGCAGTCCATCCCGAGGTCAGCCCCAGCATTTT.

The J gene is TRBJ1-1, the V gene TRBV30; D gene ambiguous. Germline CDR1 is GTSNPN and CDR2 is SVGIG (reference sequence). This CDR3 spans 13 amino acids. V lost 7 bases and J lost 1, with 13 bases in between. The CDR3 sequence is CASPRAGNTEAFF. The CDR3 region has the DNA TGTGCCTCCCCGCGTGCGGGGAACACTGAAGCTTTCTTT.

The chain links TRBV30 to TRBJ2-7; D perhaps matches TRBD1 (6 bases). In germline, CDR1 is GTSNPN, CDR2 SVGIG (reference sequence). V lost 4 bases, J lost 2 bases, and 12 bases lay in between. The CDR3 covers 13 residues. CDR3 sequence (DNA): TGTGCCTGGACCCGGGACACTACCTACGAGCAGTACTTC. This translates into CAWTRDTTYEQYF.

CDR3 DNA: TGTGCCAGCAGCTTAGATGACAGGGACTATGGCTACACCTTC. This gives the protein CASSLDDRDYGYTF. This chain links TRBV11-2 with TRBJ1-2; 7 bases fit TRBD1. After removal of 0 bases from V and 3 bases from J, the junction contained 1 base not matched to a gene. The CDR3 is 14 amino acids. The germline gives CDR1 SGHAT, CDR2 FQNNGV.

The chain couples TRBV3-1 (or the pseudogene TRBV3-2) to TRBJ2-7, with 13 bases lining up with TRBD2. The CDR3 consists of 15 residues. Germline values: CDR1 LGHDT, CDR2 YNNKEL (reference sequence). The ends lost 5 bases at V and 2 bases at J; junction bases unmatched: 3. The CDR3 sequence is CASSYTSGGAYEQYF. The CDR3 DNA reads TGTGCCAGCAGCTATACTAGCGGGGGGGCCTACGAGCAGTACTTC.

This clone showed up just a few times. The V call is TRBV7-2, the J call TRBJ1-1; D remains ambiguous. The ends were cut back, 5 bases at V and 5 bases at J, with 15 bases in the middle. This CDR3 is built from 14 residues. CDR1 is SGHTA, CDR2 FQGNSA, per germline. The CDR3 region has the DNA TGTGCCAGCAGCCCCCATCTCGGGTATACTGAAGCTTTCTTT. This translates into CASSPHLGYTEAFF.

The rearrangement uses TRBV19 and TRBJ2-7, with 8 bases lining up with TRBD2. The CDR3 loop spans 15 amino acids. From germline, CDR1 is LNHDA and CDR2 SQIVND (reference sequence). V lost 7 bases and J lost 0; bases outside the gene matches: 8. This chain's CDR3 is CASTSTSVNSYEQYF. CDR3 in DNA: TGTGCCAGTACCTCGACTAGCGTTAACTCCTACGAGCAGTACTTC.

The chain joins TRBV19 to TRBJ2-1, with 8 bases lining up with TRBD2. This CDR3 region has 15 residues. J gave up 3 bases and V 5 bases, and 6 bases lay outside the gene matches. In germline, CDR1 is LNHDA, CDR2 SQIVND (reference sequence). In DNA, the CDR3 is TGTGCCAGTAGTCTAGGCGGGAGGTACTACAATGAGCAGTTCTTC. Protein: CASSLGGRYYNEQFF. The full variable domain, rest sourced from reference TRBV19 and TRBJ2-1, is DGGITQSPKYLFRKEGQNVTLSCEQNLNHDAMYWYRQDPGQGLRLIYYSQIVNDFQKGDIAEGYSVSREKKESFPLTVTSAQKNPTAFYLCASSLGGRYYNEQFFGPGTRLTVL.

This clone was found once. The V call is TRBV5-1, the J call TRBJ2-1, with D possibly matching TRBD1 (6 bases). V was cut by 1 base and J by 6 bases, with 14 bases left in between. In germline, CDR1 is SGHRS, CDR2 YFSETQ. CDR3 length equals 15 residues. The CDR3 nucleotides are TGCGCCAGCAGCTTGACAGGGCATAAAGGCAATGAGCAGTTCTTC. This gives the protein CASSLTGHKGNEQFF.

The CDR3 nucleotides read TGTGCCAGCTCACCCCCAGGGTTTGACACCGGGGAGCTGTTTTTT. Translating it yields CASSPPGFDTGELFF. The chain joins TRBV18 to TRBJ2-2, with D maybe TRBD1 (5 bases). V gave up 3 bases and J gave up 3 bases, with 11 bases separating them. The germline CDR1 and CDR2 sequences are KGHSH and LQKENI. The CDR3 consists of 15 residues.

The chain has TRBV15 and TRBJ2-1, with 8 positions matching TRBD1. This CDR3 region has 17 residues. The V gene end was trimmed by 1 base and the J gene end by 6 bases; junction bases not matched to a gene: 11. The germline gives CDR1 LNHNV, CDR2 YYDKDF (reference sequence). The CDR3 region is CATSRARLGQGTNEQFF. CDR3 in DNA: TGTGCCACCAGCAGAGCCCGCCTCGGACAGGGAACCAATGAGCAGTTCTTC.